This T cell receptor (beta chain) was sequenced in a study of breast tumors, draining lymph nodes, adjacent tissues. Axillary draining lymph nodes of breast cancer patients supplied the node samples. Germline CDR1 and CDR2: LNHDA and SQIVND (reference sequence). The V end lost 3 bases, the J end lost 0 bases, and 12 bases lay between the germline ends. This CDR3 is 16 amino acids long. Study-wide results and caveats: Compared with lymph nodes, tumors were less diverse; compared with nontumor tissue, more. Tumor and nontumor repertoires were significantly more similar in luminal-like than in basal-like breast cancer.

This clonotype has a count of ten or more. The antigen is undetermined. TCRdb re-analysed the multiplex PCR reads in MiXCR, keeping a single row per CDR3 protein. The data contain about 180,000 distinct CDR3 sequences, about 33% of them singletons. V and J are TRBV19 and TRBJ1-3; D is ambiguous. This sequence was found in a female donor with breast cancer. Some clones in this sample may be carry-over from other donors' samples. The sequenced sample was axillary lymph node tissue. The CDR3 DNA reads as TGTGCCAGTAGTATGACAAGCCTTGCCTCTGGAAACACCATATATTTT. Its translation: CASSMTSLASGNTIYF.